This TCR beta chain came from a study of cytomegalovirus exposure and HLA in healthy donors (dated 2017 in TCRdb). A note on the overall study: An earlier analysis of 587 of the donors reported roughly 270 Gb of sequence data and around 120 million unique TCR beta sequences from roughly 200 million T cells. The number of donors typed differed by locus, with roughly 620-630 for A, B, C, DRB1 and DQB1, 522 for DQA1, nearly 610 for DPA1, and 472 for DPB1. High-throughput TCR immunosequencing, statistical association of individual TCRs with disease status, and machine learning were combined to predict cytomegalovirus infection status. Approximately 300 gigabases of sequencing data and 70 million to 95 million unique TCR sequences made up an early release that covered about 640 HLA-typed donors. Alongside the repertoire data, information on donor age, sex, ethnicity and CMV serostatus was compiled. In the later analysis, no new phenotypic data were used to find candidate immune exposures; instead, reliance was placed on TCR beta sequences and their occurrence across donors. All discovery cohort repertoires had been generated on a single sequencing platform. Roughly 5 DR-DQ haplotypes were treated as single units for association and clustering because of strong linkage in the cohort. The aim of the study was to test whether cataloging public T cell receptors could identify signatures of past pathogen exposure. To decide whether each TCR beta V gene segment behaved as functional or pseudogenic, an earlier analysis of approximately 620 of the donors relied on high-throughput TCR beta sequencing. Besides the first cohort of some 670 subjects, a separate validation cohort made up of 120 different subjects was used. Across around 400 genotyped donors of the cohort, an average of approximately 240,000 unique TCR beta nucleotide sequences per donor were sequenced, and roughly 20% of those sequences were non-productive. Among the roughly 400 genotyped donors, around 81% belonged to the genetic ancestry cluster associated with self-reported Caucasian donors. To study patterns of TCR occurrence, a later analysis re-analyzed previously published TCR beta repertoires from 600 to 750 donors and added high-resolution HLA genotyping. The T cell repertoires of some 670 subjects were profiled by immunosequencing and related to cytomegalovirus serostatus. A later genetic analysis took genome-wide SNP genotypes for about three fifths of the 666 donors and used that subset as a discovery cohort. Both class I and class II loci were covered by HLA typing, at four-digit resolution. The paper as a whole reports these results and caveats: Linkage disequilibrium might explain the correlated functional status among segregating V segments, but an unknown experimental factor could not be ruled out. Three of the identified cytomegalovirus-associated TCR beta chains were confirmed in vitro to be specific for cytomegalovirus antigens. Across donors, most TCR sequences were observed very rarely, whereas some public TCRs were present in many individuals. A further reported finding was that TCR beta sequences accurately predicted the HLA-A and HLA-B alleles for most subjects in the first cohort. A later analysis associated roughly 17,000 TCR beta sequences with specific HLA alleles at a false discovery rate of 0.05. Some IMGT-functional V segments, including TRBV6-2 and TRBV6-3, could not be distinguished by the 87-base-pair reads and were therefore excluded. A later genetic analysis associated a missense DCLRE1C variant with V-gene and J-gene trimming of TCR beta chains, and an independent cohort replicated the association. Cytomegalovirus status was reported to be diagnosed by the classifier with high specificity and sensitivity in both the original and validation cohorts. A later analysis found that TCR association rates varied across HLA loci, with DRB1 alleles showing the most associated TCRs and HLA-C alleles the fewest. Strong co-occurrence of HLA alleles, especially DR and DQ, made assigning TCR associations to individual alleles difficult. A cluster of highly shared sequence variants was judged likely to be a technical artifact of the sequencing pipeline. The only immune exposure information available for the cohort was CMV serostatus. HLA typing was unavailable for some donors at each locus, so association tests used only the typed subset. In this cohort, only TCR beta chains were sequenced, and detectable features were limited by the absence of alpha or paired-chain data. A later analysis found that HLA-associated TCR beta chains were more clonally expanded and had lower generation probabilities than equally common non-associated chains. According to a later genetic analysis, donors in an Asian-associated ancestry cluster had fewer N-insertions in productive TCRs than the approximately 710-donor mean. Several of the top co-occurrence clusters appeared to be linked to parvovirus B19, influenza, CMV and Epstein-Barr virus, according to a later analysis. A total of 164 TCR beta chains were listed by the study as associated with cytomegalovirus. The presence/absence analyses assumed that sequencing depth was roughly uniform across donors, and that assumption may not be true. It was suggested by the authors that the approach could potentially be generalized to other disease states and immunological phenotypes. Broadly in line with IMGT annotations, most TCR beta V segments showed up in productive rearrangements about 87% or about 30% of the time in an earlier analysis of roughly 590 of the donors. About 15 rarely observed V segments, including chromosome 9 orphons, were excluded from the earlier analysis of about 600 of the donors because counts were too low. According to a later analysis, most CMV-associated TCR beta chains appeared to be HLA-restricted, and the HLA associations seemed to be driven largely by CMV exposure.

Remarks on this clone: Its antigen remains unidentified. No base quality information exists; no much larger clone differs at one position.

The CDR3 sequence holds 14 residues, the cysteine and phenylalanine included. The sequence is cut down to CDR3 DNA, 42 bases in frame from base 1. CDR1 and CDR2, looked up from the germline V gene (reference sequence), are LNHDA and SQIVND. Trimmed from V: 6 bases; trimmed from J: 5 bases; junction bases lacking a gene match: 4. Receptor amplification or capture employed the immunoSEQ multiplex PCR assay. For the multiplex PCR, a mixture combining 60 forward primers for TCR Vbeta segments and 13 reverse primers for TCR Jbeta segments was used. The CDR3 region of rearranged TCR beta genes was amplified from genomic DNA by a multiplex PCR assay. Amplified TCR beta libraries were sequenced as 87-base-pair reads on the Illumina HiSeq System. In the authors' own workflow: A later analysis tallied around 80 million unique TCR beta chains across the 700 or so repertoires, and some 10 million of those chains were shared by two or more donors. Raw reads were error-corrected and collapsed into unique sequences by a nearest-neighbor algorithm in which closely related sequences were merged to remove PCR and sequencing errors. Alignment of CDR3 sequences to IMGT reference sequences was used to assign V, D and J gene segments. Each retained sequence needed at least a six-nucleotide match to both a V gene segment and a J gene segment. A rearrangement was called productive if the CDR3 had no stop codons and remained in frame with V and J, and every other rearrangement was called non-productive. CDR3 was defined according to IMGT convention as the region running from the second conserved V-encoded cysteine to the conserved J-encoded phenylalanine. The earlier analysis of about 610 of the donors excluded sequences that lacked an unambiguous match to a single V gene segment. An earlier analysis of several hundred of the donors called V segments functional above 56.7% productive rearrangements and segregating when the between-donor standard deviation exceeded 5%. A statistical classification framework was built to diagnose cytomegalovirus status from the catalog of TCR beta chain sequences. V and J gene assignment, in a later analysis, came from comparing TCR nucleotide sequences with IMGT/GENE-DB human TR gene sequences. The TCRdist pipeline was used in a later analysis to assign CDR3 sequences and most-parsimonious VDJ recombination scenarios. In a later analysis, every TCR beta chain was defined by the combination of its CDR3 amino acid sequence and its V-gene family, and reads without a unique V-gene family were dropped. A later analysis removed over 500 highly shared, low-generation-probability nucleotide sequences to deal with suspected cross-contamination and a sequencing artifact. In a later analysis, a clonal expansion index was calculated for each public chain from normalized within-repertoire ranks of inferred template counts. A later analysis computed generation probabilities with a VDJ recombination model fitted to out-of-frame rearrangements, and checked the results against IGoR. In a later analysis, hypergeometric tests were used to score TCR-TCR, TCR-HLA and TCR-CMV co-occurrence, with a repertoire-size bias correction applied to TCR pairs. In a later analysis, false discovery rates were estimated by permuting HLA or CMV assignments 20 times. In a later analysis, co-occurring TCRs were grouped with DBSCAN, and TCRdist sequence similarity was added when clustering was performed within HLA-allele-positive subsets. For co-occurrence clustering, repertoires with fewer than 30,000 or more than 120,000 public chains were excluded, along with a handful of repertoires with anomalous nucleotide sharing. In its TCRdb copy, this immuneACCESS table keeps in-frame sequences only and misses some clones. Where compared with another copy, unresolved V genes explain less than half of these, and the others have no known cause. That table is the source of V, J and clone size, and D and trimming were worked out from the DNA. This sample holds 73,000 or so clones; roughly 79% were observed only once. The ten largest account for around 6.3% of the sample.

In total, fewer than 750 healthy bone marrow donors made up the cohort. At the time of sampling, all cohort members were nominally healthy, though unrecorded immune exposures were likely present. The donor tested CMV seronegative, placing the donor among the roughly 400 seronegative members of the cohort. A peripheral blood sample was provided by each donor, and peripheral blood mononuclear cells were used for TCR beta sequencing. Genomic DNA extraction from the blood cell samples was performed with the Qiagen DNeasy Blood Extraction Kit. This clonotype was sampled from a man aged 50-59 years in good health and CMV-seronegative. The sequencing input was PBMCs. This receptor chain uses TRBV19 and TRBJ2-7, with 13 bases in between that match TRBD2. Here the CDR3 is given as CASSPGLAGNEQYF. The DNA reads as follows: TGTGCCAGTAGCCCGGGACTAGCGGGGAACGAGCAGTACTTC.